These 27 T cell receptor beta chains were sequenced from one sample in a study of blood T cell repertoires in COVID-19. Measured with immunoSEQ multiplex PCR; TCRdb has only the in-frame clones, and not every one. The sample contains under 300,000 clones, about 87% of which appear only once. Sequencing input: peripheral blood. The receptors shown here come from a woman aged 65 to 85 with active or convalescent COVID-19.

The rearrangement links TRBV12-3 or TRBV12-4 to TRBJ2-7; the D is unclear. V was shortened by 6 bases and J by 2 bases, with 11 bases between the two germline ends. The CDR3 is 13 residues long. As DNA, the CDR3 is TGTGCCAGCAGAGACATATTGACCTACGAGCAGTACTTC. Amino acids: CASRDILTYEQYF.

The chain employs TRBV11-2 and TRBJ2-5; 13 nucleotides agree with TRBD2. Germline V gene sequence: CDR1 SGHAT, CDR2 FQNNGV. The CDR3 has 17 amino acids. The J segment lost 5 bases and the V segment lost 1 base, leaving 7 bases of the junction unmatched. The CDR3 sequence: CASSLAGLAGPGETQYF. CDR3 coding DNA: TGTGCCAGCAGCTTAGCGGGACTAGCGGGGCCGGGGGAGACCCAGTACTTC.

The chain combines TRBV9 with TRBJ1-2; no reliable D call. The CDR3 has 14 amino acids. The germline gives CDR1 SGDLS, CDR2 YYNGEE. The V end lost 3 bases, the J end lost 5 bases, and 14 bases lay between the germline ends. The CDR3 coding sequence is TGTGCCAGCAGCGAAGGCAGGCCACCTTATGGCTACACCTTC. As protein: CASSEGRPPYGYTF.

The CDR3 DNA is TGTGCCAGCTCACCGACAACCAGGGCGATGACAGCGGGGGGCTACACCTTC. Translated: CASSPTTRAMTAGGYTF. This chain uses TRBV18 with TRBJ1-2, with D possibly being TRBD1 (5 bases). Germline V CDR1 and CDR2: KGHSH, LQKENI. This CDR3 contains 17 residues. The V gene lost 3 bases and the J gene lost 8 bases, with 25 bases spanning the gap.

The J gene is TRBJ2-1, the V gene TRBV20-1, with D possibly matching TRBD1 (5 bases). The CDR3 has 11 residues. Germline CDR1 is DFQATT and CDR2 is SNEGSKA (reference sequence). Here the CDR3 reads CSKGDYNEQFF. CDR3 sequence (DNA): TGCTCTAAAGGGGACTACAATGAGCAGTTCTTC.

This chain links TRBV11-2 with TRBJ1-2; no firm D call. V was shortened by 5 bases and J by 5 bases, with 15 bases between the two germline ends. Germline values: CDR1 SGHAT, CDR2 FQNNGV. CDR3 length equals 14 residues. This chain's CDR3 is CASSEGTGPYGYTF. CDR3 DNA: TGTGCCAGCAGCGAAGGTACGGGTCCATATGGCTACACCTTC.

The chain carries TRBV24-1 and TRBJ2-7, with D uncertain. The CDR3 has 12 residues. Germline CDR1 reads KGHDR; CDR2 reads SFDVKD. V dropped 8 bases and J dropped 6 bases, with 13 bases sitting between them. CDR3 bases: TGTGCCACCACTTCGGGTTTTGGCGAGCAGTACTTC. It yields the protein CATTSGFGEQYF.

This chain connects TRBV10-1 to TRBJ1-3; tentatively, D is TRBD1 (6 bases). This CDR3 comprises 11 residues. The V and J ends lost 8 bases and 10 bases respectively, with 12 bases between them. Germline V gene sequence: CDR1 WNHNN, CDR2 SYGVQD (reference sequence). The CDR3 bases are TGCGCCAGCGGGGGCTCCGGTACCATATATTTT. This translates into CASGGSGTIYF.

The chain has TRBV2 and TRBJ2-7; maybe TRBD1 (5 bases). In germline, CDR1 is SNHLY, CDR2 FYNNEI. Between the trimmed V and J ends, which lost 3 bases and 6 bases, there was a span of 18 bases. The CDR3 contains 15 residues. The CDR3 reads CASSDRTSNLGEQYF. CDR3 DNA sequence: TGTGCCAGCAGTGATAGGACAAGCAACTTAGGCGAGCAGTACTTC.

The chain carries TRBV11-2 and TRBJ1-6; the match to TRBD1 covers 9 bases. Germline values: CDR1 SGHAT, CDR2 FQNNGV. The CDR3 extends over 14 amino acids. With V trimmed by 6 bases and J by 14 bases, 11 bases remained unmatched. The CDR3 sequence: CASSPGQGVWSLHF. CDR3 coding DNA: TGTGCCAGCAGTCCGGGACAGGGTGTTTGGTCCCTCCACTTT.

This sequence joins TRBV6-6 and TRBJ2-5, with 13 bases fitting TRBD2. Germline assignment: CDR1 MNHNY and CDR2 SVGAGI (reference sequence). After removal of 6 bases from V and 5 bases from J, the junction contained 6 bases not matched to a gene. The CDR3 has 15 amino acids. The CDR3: CASSLLAGGRETQYF. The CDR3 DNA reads TGTGCCAGCAGCTTACTAGCGGGGGGGCGGGAGACCCAGTACTTC.

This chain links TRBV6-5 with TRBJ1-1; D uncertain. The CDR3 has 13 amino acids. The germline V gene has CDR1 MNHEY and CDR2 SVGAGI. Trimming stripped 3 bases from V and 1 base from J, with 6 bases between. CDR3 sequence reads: CASSYRSNTEAFF. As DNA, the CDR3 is TGTGCCAGCAGTTATCGGTCGAACACTGAAGCTTTCTTT.

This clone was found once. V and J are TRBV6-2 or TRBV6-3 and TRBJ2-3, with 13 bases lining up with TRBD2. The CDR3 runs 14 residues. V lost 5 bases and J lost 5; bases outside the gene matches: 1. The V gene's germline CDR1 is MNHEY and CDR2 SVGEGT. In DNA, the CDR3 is TGTGCCAGCAGTCGACTAGCGGGAGGAGATACGCAGTATTTT. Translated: CASSRLAGGDTQYF.

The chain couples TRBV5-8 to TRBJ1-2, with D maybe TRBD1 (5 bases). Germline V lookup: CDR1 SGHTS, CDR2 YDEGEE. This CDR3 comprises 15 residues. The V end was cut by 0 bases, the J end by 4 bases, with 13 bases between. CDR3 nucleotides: TGTGCCAGCAGCTTGGATACCCAAGGGGTCTATGGCTACACCTTC. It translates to CASSLDTQGVYGYTF.

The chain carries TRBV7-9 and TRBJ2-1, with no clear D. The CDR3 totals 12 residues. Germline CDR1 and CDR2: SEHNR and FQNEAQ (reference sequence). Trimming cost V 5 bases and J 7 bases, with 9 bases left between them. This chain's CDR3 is CASSRDTNEQFF. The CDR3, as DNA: TGTGCCAGCAGCCGAGACACGAATGAGCAGTTCTTC.

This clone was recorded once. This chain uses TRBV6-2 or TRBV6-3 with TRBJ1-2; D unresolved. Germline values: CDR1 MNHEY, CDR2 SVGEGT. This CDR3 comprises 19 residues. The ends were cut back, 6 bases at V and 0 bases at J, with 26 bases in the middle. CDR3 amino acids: CASSDRGNSYPPPNYGYTF. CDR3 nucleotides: TGTGCCAGCAGCGACCGGGGAAACTCCTACCCGCCACCTAACTATGGCTACACCTTC.

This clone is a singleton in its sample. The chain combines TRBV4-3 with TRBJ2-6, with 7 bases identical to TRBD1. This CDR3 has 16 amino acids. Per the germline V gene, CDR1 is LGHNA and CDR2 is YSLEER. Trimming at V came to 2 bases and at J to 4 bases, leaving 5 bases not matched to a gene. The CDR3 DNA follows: TGCGCCAGCAGCCAAACTAGGGGACAGGGGGCCAACGTCCTGACTTTC. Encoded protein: CASSQTRGQGANVLTF.

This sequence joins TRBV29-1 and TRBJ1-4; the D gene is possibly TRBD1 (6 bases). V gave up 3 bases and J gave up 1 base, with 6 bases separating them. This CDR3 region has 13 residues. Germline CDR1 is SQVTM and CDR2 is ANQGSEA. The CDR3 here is CSVEDRTNEKLFF. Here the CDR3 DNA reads TGCAGCGTTGAGGACAGAACTAATGAAAAACTGTTTTTT.

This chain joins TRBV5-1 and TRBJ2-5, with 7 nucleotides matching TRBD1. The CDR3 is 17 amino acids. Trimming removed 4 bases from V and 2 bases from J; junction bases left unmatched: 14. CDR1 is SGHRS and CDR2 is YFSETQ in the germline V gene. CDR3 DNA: TGCGCCAGCAGCCTTGACACCACCGGGACAGTACAAGAGACCCAGTACTTC. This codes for CASSLDTTGTVQETQYF.

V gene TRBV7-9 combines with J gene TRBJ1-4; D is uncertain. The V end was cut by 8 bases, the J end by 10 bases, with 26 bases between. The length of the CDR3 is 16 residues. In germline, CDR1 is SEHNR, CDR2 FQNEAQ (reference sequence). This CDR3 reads CASEVDRVEVARKLFF. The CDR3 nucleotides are TGTGCCAGCGAAGTTGACCGTGTGGAGGTCGCGAGAAAACTGTTTTTT.

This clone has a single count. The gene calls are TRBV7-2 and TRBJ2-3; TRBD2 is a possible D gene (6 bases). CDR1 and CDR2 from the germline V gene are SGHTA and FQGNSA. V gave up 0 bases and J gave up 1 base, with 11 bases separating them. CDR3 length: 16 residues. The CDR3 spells CASSLAPGGGTDTQYF. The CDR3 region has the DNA TGTGCCAGCAGCTTAGCGCCGGGCGGGGGCACAGATACGCAGTATTTT.

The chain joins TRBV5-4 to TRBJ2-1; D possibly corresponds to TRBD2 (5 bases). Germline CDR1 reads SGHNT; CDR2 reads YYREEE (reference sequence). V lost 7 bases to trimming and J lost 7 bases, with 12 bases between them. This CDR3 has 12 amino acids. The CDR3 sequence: CASVGWRNEQFF. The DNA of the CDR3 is TGTGCCAGCGTGGGATGGAGGAATGAGCAGTTCTTC. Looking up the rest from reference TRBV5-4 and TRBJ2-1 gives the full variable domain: ETGVTQSPTHLIKTRGQQVTLRCSSQSGHNTVSWYQQALGQGPQFIFQYYREEENGRGNFPPRFSGLQFPNYSSELNVNALELDDSALYLCASVGWRNEQFFGPGTRLTVL.

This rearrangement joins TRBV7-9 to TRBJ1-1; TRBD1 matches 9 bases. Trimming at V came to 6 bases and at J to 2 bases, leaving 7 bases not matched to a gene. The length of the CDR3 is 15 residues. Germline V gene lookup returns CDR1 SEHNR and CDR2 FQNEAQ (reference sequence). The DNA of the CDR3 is TGTGCCAGCAGTCCCCAGACAGGGGGAAACACTGAAGCTTTCTTT. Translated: CASSPQTGGNTEAFF.

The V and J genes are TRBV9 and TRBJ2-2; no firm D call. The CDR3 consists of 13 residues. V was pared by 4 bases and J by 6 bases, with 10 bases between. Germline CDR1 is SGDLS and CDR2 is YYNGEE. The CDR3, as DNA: TGTGCCAGCAGCACCGGTAATGCCGGGGAGCTGTTTTTT. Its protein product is CASSTGNAGELFF.

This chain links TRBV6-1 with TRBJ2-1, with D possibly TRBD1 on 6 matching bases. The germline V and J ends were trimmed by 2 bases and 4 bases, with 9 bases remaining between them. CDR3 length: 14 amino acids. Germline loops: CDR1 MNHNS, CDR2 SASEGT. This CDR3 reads CASSEPGTYNEQFF. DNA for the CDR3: TGTGCCAGCAGTGAACCGGGGACATACAATGAGCAGTTCTTC.

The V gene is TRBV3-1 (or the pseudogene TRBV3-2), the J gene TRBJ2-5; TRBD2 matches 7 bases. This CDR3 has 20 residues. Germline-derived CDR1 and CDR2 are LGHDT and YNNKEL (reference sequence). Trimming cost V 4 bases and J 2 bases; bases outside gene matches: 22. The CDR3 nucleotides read TGTGCCAGCAGCCGACCAAGACGCACCGGGGACTACTCTCCTCAAGAGACCCAGTACTTC. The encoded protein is CASSRPRRTGDYSPQETQYF.

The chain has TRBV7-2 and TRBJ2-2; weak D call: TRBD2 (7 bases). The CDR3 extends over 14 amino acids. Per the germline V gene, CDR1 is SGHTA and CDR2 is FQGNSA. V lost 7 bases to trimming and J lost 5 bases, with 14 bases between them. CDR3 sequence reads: CASTRGAGTGELFF. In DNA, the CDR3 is TGTGCCAGCACTCGGGGGGCGGGTACCGGGGAGCTGTTTTTT.